A single sample is the source of the 6 T cell receptor beta chains below, sequenced in a study of cytomegalovirus exposure and HLA in healthy donors (TCRdb year 2017). Preparation of the library involved the immunoSEQ multiplex PCR assay. For the multiplex PCR, a mixture combining 60 forward primers for TCR Vbeta segments and 13 reverse primers for TCR Jbeta segments was used. What TCRdb holds here is the immuneACCESS table cut down to in-frame rearrangements. Part of the clones is not present; checked against another copy, under half of the missing clones reflect an unresolved V gene, and the others are unexplained. Present in this sample are approximately 150,000 clones, over 60% of which were seen just once. About 3% of the sample is in the top ten clones. The sample was PBMCs. The origin of the receptors is a woman aged 25-40 years in good health and CMV-seropositive.

V gene TRBV28 combines with J gene TRBJ1-1, with 8 bases that match TRBD1. The junction had 2 bases not matched to a gene; V was cut back by 3 bases and J by 11 bases. Germline V gene lookup returns CDR1 MDHEN and CDR2 SYDVKM. This CDR3 region has 11 residues. Here the CDR3 DNA reads TGTGCCAGCAGTTTTTGGGACAGGGCTTTCTTT. Protein product: CASSFWDRAFF.

This clone was seen a handful of times. The V and J genes are TRBV5-1 and TRBJ1-3, with unresolved D. This CDR3 is built from 11 residues. CDR1 is SGHRS and CDR2 is YFSETQ in the germline V gene. Trimming shortened V by 4 bases and J by 9 bases, and 8 bases separated the two germline ends. DNA of the CDR3: TGCGCCAGCAGCAGTGGAGGCACCATATATTTT. It encodes CASSSGGTIYF.

This chain connects TRBV5-4 to TRBJ2-1; the D gene is possibly TRBD1 (5 bases). Between the trimmed V and J ends, which lost 7 bases and 4 bases, there was a span of 21 bases. Germline V gene sequence: CDR1 SGHNT, CDR2 YYREEE (reference sequence). The CDR3 length is 16 residues. This CDR3 reads CASEPVTGDFYNEQFF. CDR3 DNA sequence: TGTGCCAGCGAGCCTGTTACAGGAGACTTTTACAATGAGCAGTTCTTC.

The genes are TRBV6-6 and TRBJ2-7; the match to TRBD2 covers 10 bases. Trimming at V came to 7 bases and at J to 2 bases, leaving 11 bases not matched to a gene. The CDR3 spans 16 residues. CDR1 and CDR2 (germline): MNHNY, SVGAGI (reference sequence). The CDR3 is CASNYFLAGAPYEQYF. DNA of the CDR3: TGTGCCAGCAATTATTTTCTAGCGGGGGCCCCCTACGAGCAGTACTTC.

The chain combines TRBV5-6 with TRBJ2-2, with D possibly being TRBD2 (6 bases). The germline gives CDR1 SGHDT, CDR2 YYEEEE. The CDR3 loop spans 17 amino acids. V was clipped by 4 bases and J by 2 bases, with 18 bases between them. CDR3 in amino acids: CASSTRGRAGNTGELFF. DNA of the CDR3: TGTGCCAGCAGCACCCGGGGGAGAGCGGGCAACACCGGGGAGCTGTTTTTT. The full variable domain, in which reference TRBV5-6 and TRBJ2-2 provide the parts outside the CDR3, is DAGVTQSPTHLIKTRGQQVTLRCSPKSGHDTVSWYQQALGQGPQFIFQYYEEEERQRGNFPDRFSGHQFPNYSSELNVNALLLGDSALYLCASSTRGRAGNTGELFFGEGSRLTVL.

This chain uses TRBV6-5 with TRBJ2-7; D ambiguous. The germline V gene encodes CDR1 MNHEY and CDR2 SVGAGI. The CDR3 is 13 amino acids. V was clipped by 2 bases and J by 6 bases, with 11 bases between them. CDR3 loop: CASSYVRSGEQYF. CDR3 DNA: TGTGCCAGCAGTTACGTGCGGAGTGGCGAGCAGTACTTC.